This entry concerns a single T cell receptor (beta chain). This sample was taken from a study of blood T cell repertoires in COVID-19. Whole-study context: Spain, Italy and the United States supplied samples that represented acute and convalescent COVID-19. PBMCs, B-cell-depleted T cells, or T cells were the source of the cDNA or gDNA that made up the material.

As processed by the authors: Quantification of nucleated cells was approximated via reference gene primer amplification. Generated by immunoSEQ multiplex PCR, the TCRdb table keeps only in-frame clones and is missing some. D and trimming were read from the DNA, whereas the V and J calls and clone size are those reported in that table. This sample carries approximately 130,000 clones, over 75% of them seen once, and the ten largest clones take around 30%. The material sequenced was peripheral blood. The source of this sequence is a man in his 70s with active or convalescent COVID-19.

The CDR3 region is CASSHRTGGSNEAFF. DNA for the CDR3: TGTGCCAGCAGTCACCGGACAGGGGGCAGTAATGAAGCTTTCTTT. The rearrangement uses TRBV28 and TRBJ1-1, with 11 bases identical to TRBD1. With V trimmed by 5 bases and J by 7 bases, 9 bases remained unmatched. CDR3 length equals 15 residues. The V gene's germline CDR1 is MDHEN and CDR2 SYDVKM.